What follows describes a single TCR beta chain. Its antigen is currently unknown. This entry comes from a study of T cell responses to AZD1222 COVID-19 vaccine. Notes on the study in general: Repertoires were sampled only after the peak T cell response. Among the donors, most were white British and more were female, and clonal diversity was possibly underestimated. Across spike, vaccine-associated CD4 TCRs were found, dominant at 160-218 and 743-854. Increased Spike-specific TCR breadth and depth were observed after two AZD1222 doses.

Method: immunoSEQ multiplex PCR; TCRdb's copy keeps in-frame clones and lacks some. In the table there are roughly 140,000 clones, about 92% of which are singletons. The germline V gene has CDR1 SQVTM and CDR2 ANQGSEA. Trimming cost V 7 bases and J 7 bases, with 11 bases left between them. The CDR3 is 11 residues long. V and J are TRBV29-1 and TRBJ2-1; D possibly corresponds to TRBD2 (5 bases). This clonotype originated in an adult in good health. Here the sequenced sample was peripheral blood, taken on day 0 of AZD1222 vaccination. The CDR3 DNA is TGCAGCGGGGAACTAGGAAATGAGCAGTTCTTC. This translates into CSGELGNEQFF.